A selection of T cell receptor beta chains follows, all from one sample in a study of response to subunit inactivated influenza vaccine. TCRdb used MiXCR to reprocess the RT-PCR reads, holding one entry per CDR3 protein. This table holds hundreds of thousands of distinct CDR3 sequences, 14% found once. The sample here was PBMCs from blood, taken 14 to 15 days before vaccination. The receptors come from a man in his forties or fifties who received an inactivated influenza vaccine. CDR3s include the opening cysteine and the closing phenylalanine or tryptophan. A D gene is named only where the DNA matches it firmly.

d_call j_call v_call cdr3_length cdr3_aa
TRBD2 TRBJ2-1 TRBV2 13 CASITAGEAEQFF
TRBD2 TRBJ2-1 TRBV11-2 17 CASSFSPAGGYYNEQFF
TRBD1 TRBJ1-2 TRBV7-8 15 CASSLPGQGHYGYTF
. TRBJ2-7 TRBV6-6 13 CASSYSIGYEQYF
TRBD2 TRBJ2-1 TRBV20-1 17 CSAPRDLTSGPDNEQFF
. TRBJ2-1 TRBV28 14 CATHRRQRVYEQFF
. TRBJ2-1 TRBV7-2 15 CASSLTGSFYNEQFF
TRBD2 TRBJ2-7 TRBV20-1 18 CSASLIGLAGARTYEQYF
. TRBJ1-6 TRBV12-3/TRBV12-4 13 CASTTTGVPTLHF
. TRBJ2-2 TRBV3-1 12 CASSQVTTRLFF
TRBD2 TRBJ2-7 TRBV6-2/TRBV6-3 13 CASGLAGVSEQYF
. TRBJ2-3 TRBV27 15 CASRPAGGSTDTQYF
. TRBJ2-1 TRBV3-1 11 CASSQGWGQFF
TRBD2 TRBJ2-7 TRBV5-4 17 CASAPPPSSGRNYEQYF
TRBD2 TRBJ2-7 TRBV7-9 14 CASSLLAGSYEQYF
TRBD2 TRBJ2-5 TRBV15 15 CATSSRAGGEETQYF
. TRBJ1-2 TRBV10-3 13 CATSTGSGYGYTF
. TRBJ2-5 TRBV28 16 CASSLQSQGRRETQYF
TRBD2 TRBJ2-1 TRBV5-1 17 CASSLESGGLPFIKQFF
TRBD1 TRBJ1-1 TRBV7-2 14 CASSFSGQGRIAFF
TRBD2 TRBJ2-1 TRBV5-6 15 CASSTPTSGWDEQFF
. TRBJ2-2 TRBV6-5 14 CASSLNPNTGELFF
. TRBJ2-3 TRBV12-3/TRBV12-4 12 CASRGRGDTQYF
. TRBJ2-5 TRBV18 13 CASSQGRSETQYF
TRBD2 TRBJ2-5 TRBV24-1 17 CATRGLAGEGDQETQYF
TRBD1 TRBJ2-5 TRBV28 15 CASSPGSRGLETQYF
. TRBJ2-1 TRBV27 17 CASSSLLWGKSYNEQFF
. TRBJ1-6 TRBV10-3 14 CAISGQSGDSPLHF
. TRBJ2-5 TRBV12-3/TRBV12-4 13 CASSLDHQETQYF
. TRBJ2-4 TRBV5-1 15 CASSWLGATKNIQYF
TRBD2 TRBJ2-1 TRBV24-1 16 CATSDTGTSGVNEQFF
. TRBJ2-2 TRBV20-1 16 CRARDVRGYNTGELFF
. TRBJ2-3 TRBV7-2 14 CASSLMGTTDTQYF
. TRBJ1-2 TRBV7-2 13 CASSLRAREGYTF
TRBD2 TRBJ2-1 TRBV20-1 13 CSAPLSGDNEQFF
TRBD1 TRBJ1-1 TRBV20-1 13 CSSRYRGNTEAFF
TRBD2 TRBJ2-2 TRBV3-1 15 CASSRGGSRTGELFF
. TRBJ2-1 TRBV12-3/TRBV12-4 12 CASSLAQGEQFF
TRBD2 TRBJ2-3 TRBV20-1 15 CSARPHRGRGDTQYF
. TRBJ1-6 TRBV21-1 20 CASSKVTGTVTFSYNSPLHF
. TRBJ2-4 TRBV20-1 14 CSAFALGAKNIQYF
. TRBJ1-6 TRBV20-1 13 CSAREAYNSPLHF